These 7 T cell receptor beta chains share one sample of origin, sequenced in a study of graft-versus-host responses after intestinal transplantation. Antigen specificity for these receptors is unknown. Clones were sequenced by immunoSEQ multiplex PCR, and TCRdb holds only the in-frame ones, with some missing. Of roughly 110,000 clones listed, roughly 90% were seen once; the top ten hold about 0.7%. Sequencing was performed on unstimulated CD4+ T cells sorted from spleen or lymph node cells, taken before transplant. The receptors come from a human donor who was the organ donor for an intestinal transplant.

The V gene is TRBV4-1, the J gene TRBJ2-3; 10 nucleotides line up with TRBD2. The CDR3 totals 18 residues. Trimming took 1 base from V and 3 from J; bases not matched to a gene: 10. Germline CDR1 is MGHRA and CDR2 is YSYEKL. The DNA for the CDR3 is TGCGCCAGCAGCCAAGCGAGACTCTTAGCGGGAGGTACAGATACGCAGTATTTT. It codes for CASSQARLLAGGTDTQYF.

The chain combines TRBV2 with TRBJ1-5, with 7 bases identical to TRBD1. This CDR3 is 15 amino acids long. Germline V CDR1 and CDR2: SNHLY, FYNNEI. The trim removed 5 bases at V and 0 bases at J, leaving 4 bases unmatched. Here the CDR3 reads CASSQQGYSNQPQHF. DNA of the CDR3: TGTGCCAGCAGTCAACAGGGGTATAGCAATCAGCCCCAGCATTTT.

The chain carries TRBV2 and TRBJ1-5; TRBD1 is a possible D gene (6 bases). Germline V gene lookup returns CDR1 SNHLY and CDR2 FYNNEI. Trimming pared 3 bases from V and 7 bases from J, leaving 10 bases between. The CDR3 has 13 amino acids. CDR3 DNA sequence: TGTGCCAGCAGTGAGGGGGCCTGGCAGCCCCAGCATTTT. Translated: CASSEGAWQPQHF.

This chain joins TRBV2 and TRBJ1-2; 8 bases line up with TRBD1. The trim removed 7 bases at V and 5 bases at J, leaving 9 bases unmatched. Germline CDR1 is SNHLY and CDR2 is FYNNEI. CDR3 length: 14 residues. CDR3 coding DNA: TGTGCCAGCAAAGAGACAGGGGTAAAATATGGCTACACCTTC. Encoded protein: CASKETGVKYGYTF. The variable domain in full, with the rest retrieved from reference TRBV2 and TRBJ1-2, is EPEVTQTPSHQVTQMGQEVILRCVPISNHLYFYWYRQILGQKVEFLVSFYNNEISEKSEIFDDQFSVERPDGSNFTLKIRSTKLEDSAMYFCASKETGVKYGYTFGSGTRLTVV.

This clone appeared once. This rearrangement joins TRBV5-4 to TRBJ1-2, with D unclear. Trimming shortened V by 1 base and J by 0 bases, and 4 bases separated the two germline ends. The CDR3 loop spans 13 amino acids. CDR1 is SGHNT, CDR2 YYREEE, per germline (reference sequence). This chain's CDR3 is CASSLQANYGYTF. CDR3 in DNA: TGTGCCAGCAGCTTGCAGGCTAACTATGGCTACACCTTC. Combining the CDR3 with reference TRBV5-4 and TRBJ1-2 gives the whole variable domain ETGVTQSPTHLIKTRGQQVTLRCSSQSGHNTVSWYQQALGQGPQFIFQYYREEENGRGNFPPRFSGLQFPNYSSELNVNALELDDSALYLCASSLQANYGYTFGSGTRLTVV.

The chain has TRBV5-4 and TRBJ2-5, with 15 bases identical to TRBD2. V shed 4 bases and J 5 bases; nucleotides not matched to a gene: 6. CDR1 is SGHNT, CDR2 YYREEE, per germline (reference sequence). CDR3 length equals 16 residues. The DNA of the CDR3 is TGTGCCAGCAGCCCGGGACTAGCGGGAGGAGGGGAGACCCAGTACTTC. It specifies CASSPGLAGGGETQYF.

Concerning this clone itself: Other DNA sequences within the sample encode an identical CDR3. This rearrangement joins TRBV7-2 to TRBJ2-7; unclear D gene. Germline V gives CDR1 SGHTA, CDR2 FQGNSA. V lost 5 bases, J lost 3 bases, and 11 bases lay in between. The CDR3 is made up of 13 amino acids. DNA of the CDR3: TGTGCCAGCAGCCCCCACTCCAACTACGAGCAGTACTTC. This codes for CASSPHSNYEQYF.